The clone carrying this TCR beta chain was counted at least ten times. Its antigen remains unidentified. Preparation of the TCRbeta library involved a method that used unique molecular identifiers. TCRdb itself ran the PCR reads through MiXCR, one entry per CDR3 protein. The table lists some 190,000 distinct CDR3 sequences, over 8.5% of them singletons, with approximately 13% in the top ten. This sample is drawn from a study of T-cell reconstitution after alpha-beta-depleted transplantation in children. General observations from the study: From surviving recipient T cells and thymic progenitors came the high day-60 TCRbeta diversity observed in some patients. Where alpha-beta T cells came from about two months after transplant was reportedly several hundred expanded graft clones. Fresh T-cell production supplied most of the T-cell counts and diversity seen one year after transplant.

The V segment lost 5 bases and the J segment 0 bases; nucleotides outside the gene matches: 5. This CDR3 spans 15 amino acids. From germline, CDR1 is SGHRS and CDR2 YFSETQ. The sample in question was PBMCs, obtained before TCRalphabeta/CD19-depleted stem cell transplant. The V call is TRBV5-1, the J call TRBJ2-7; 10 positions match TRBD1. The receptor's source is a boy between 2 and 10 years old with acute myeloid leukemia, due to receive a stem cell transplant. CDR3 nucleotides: TGCGCCAGCAGAGCGGGACAGGGGCCCTCCTACGAGCAGTACGTC. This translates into CASRAGQGPSYEQYV.